The next 3 T cell receptor beta chains were all read from a single sample in a study of long-term antiretroviral therapy in people with HIV (dated by TCRdb to between 2021 and 2024). The immunoSEQ hsTCRB v3.0 assay was used at survey level resolution to sequence the TRB variable region. As stored in TCRdb, this immuneACCESS dataset retains in-frame rearrangements with V and J assigned. A fraction of the clones does not appear; measured against another copy, unresolved V genes explain less than half of the discrepancy, and the remainder lacks a known reason. The sample table lists 20,000 to 25,000 clones, around four fifths of them with a count of one. The ten most abundant clones make up more than 10% of the sample. Sequenced material: unsorted PBMCs, taken 1.6 years after starting antiretroviral therapy. These receptors all come from a man aged 35-49 years with HIV.

The genes are TRBV2 and TRBJ1-1, with a weak D call TRBD1 (6 bases). The V gene's germline CDR1 is SNHLY and CDR2 FYNNEI. Trimming removed 7 bases from V and 0 bases from J, with 21 bases in between. The CDR3 loop spans 17 amino acids. CDR3 in DNA: TGTGCCAGCAATCGGGGTCGGGACACCTATCTGAACACTGAAGCTTTCTTT. The encoded protein is CASNRGRDTYLNTEAFF. The complete variable domain, with remaining parts taken from reference TRBV2 and TRBJ1-1, reads EPEVTQTPSHQVTQMGQEVILRCVPISNHLYFYWYRQILGQKVEFLVSFYNNEISEKSEIFDDQFSVERPDGSNFTLKIRSTKLEDSAMYFCASNRGRDTYLNTEAFFGQGTRLTVV.

This clone has a handful of counts. The chain recombines TRBV7-9 with TRBJ1-2; no reliable D call. Deletions cut 2 bases from V and 6 bases from J, with 7 bases between. CDR1 is SEHNR, CDR2 FQNEAQ, per germline (reference sequence). The CDR3 consists of 12 residues. The CDR3 bases are TGTGCCAGCAGCTTATTAGACGATGGCTACACCTTC. As protein: CASSLLDDGYTF.

The chain recombines TRBV27 with TRBJ2-5; D might be TRBD2 (6 bases). The germline V gene encodes CDR1 MNHEY and CDR2 SMNVEV (reference sequence). With 5 bases removed from V and 4 bases from J, the gap between germline ends came to 17 bases. The CDR3 runs 15 residues. The CDR3 DNA follows: TGTGCCAGCAGTCCCGGGACTGCAGCAATAGAGACCCAGTACTTC. It is translated as CASSPGTAAIETQYF.